This T cell receptor (beta chain) is from a study of blood T cell repertoires in COVID-19 (dated by TCRdb to between 2020 and 2021). Looking at the study overall: Samples from collaborators originated in the United States, Italy and Spain and spanned both the acute and convalescent phases of COVID-19. The samples were drawn from two sources: the first 160 participants of the ongoing ImmuneRACE study, and 1,254 subjects contributed by 6 global collaborators. Sample metadata almost always included a de-identified subject ID, COVID-19 status, age in years and sex. The repertoires were released in a freely available public database meant as a resource for research on the immune response to SARS-CoV-2. The prospective study material was composed of cDNA or gDNA derived from T cells, B-cell-depleted T cells, or PBMCs. Where available, HLA class I and class II types were obtained from metadata supplied by the sample provider rather than from assay-based typing. Deeply sampled blood TCRbeta repertoires from subjects exposed to, actively infected with, or recovered from COVID-19 were included in the dataset.

Worth noting for this clone: The antigen it binds to is not known. Base quality data are lacking; no much larger clone is found one base away.

Here is what the overall study found, with its caveats: How much clinical and demographic metadata was included differed by source and by participant, and the metadata was provided uncurated.

The immunoSEQ Assay, a bias-controlled multiplex PCR, was used to amplify TCRbeta CDR3 regions from genomic DNA. The original pipeline was this. The number of nucleated cells in each sample was estimated from the amplification of reference gene primers within the assay. To quantify the absolute abundance of each unique TCRbeta CDR3 rearrangement, sequence reads were collapsed and filtered. For each sample, productive Simpson clonality was calculated as the square root of Simpson's diversity index over productive rearrangements. TCRdb holds this immuneACCESS table with in-frame rearrangements only. Some clones are missing; in checked studies, unresolved V genes explain under half, and the rest has no known cause. That table supplies the V and J calls and clone size; D and trimming were determined from the DNA. The sample data list hundreds of thousands of clones, and roughly 85% of these were observed just once. The ten largest clones represent 12% of the sample.

A second Seattle source provided samples from volunteer blood donors who had recovered from COVID-19. Collaborating institutions collected whole blood in K2EDTA tubes following their own protocols. For TCRbeta analysis, collaborators shipped samples in one of three forms: frozen whole blood, isolated PBMCs, or DNA extracted from either of those sample types. V gives up 7 bases and J gives up 0 bases, and the segment between their germline ends measures 6 bases. The CDR3 runs 11 amino acids, cysteine and phenylalanine included. The kept DNA is CDR3 alone, 33 bases in frame from the first base. The germline V gene (reference sequence) supplies CDR1 DFQATT and CDR2 SNEGSKA.

Material: peripheral blood. The sequence was collected from a woman between 18 and 30 years old who had recovered from COVID-19. The sequence links TRBV20-1 to TRBJ1-2; the D segment cannot be called with confidence. The CDR3 protein is CSVTTNYGYTF. The DNA reads TGCAGTGTAACAACTAACTATGGCTACACCTTC.